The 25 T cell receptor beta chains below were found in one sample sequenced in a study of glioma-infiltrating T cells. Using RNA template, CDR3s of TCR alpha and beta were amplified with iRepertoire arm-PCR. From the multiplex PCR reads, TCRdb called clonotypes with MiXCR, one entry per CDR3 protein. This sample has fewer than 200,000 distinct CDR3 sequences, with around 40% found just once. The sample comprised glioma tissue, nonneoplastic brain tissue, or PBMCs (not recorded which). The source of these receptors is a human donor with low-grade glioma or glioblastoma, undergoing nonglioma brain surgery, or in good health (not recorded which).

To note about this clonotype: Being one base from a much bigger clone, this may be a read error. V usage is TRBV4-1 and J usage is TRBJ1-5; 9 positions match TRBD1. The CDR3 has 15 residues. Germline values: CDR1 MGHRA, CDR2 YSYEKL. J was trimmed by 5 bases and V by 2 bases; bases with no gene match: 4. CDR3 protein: CASSQSDRGDQPQHF. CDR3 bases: TGCGCCAGCAGCCAATCCGACAGGGGGGATCAGCCCCAGCATTTT.

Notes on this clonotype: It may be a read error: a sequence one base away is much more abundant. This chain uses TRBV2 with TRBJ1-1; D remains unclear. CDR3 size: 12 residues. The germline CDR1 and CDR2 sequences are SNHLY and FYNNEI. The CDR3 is CDSSDSNTEAFF. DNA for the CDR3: TGTGACAGCAGTGACTCGAACACTGAAGCTTTCTTT.

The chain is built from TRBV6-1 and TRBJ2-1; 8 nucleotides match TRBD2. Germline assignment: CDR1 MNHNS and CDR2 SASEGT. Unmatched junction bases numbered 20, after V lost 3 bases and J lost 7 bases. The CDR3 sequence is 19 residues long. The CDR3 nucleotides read TGTGCCAGCAGTGATCCCGGGACTAGAGGAAGGGCCGTCTATAATGAGCAGTTCTTC. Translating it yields CASSDPGTRGRAVYNEQFF.

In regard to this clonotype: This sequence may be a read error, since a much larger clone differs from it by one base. The CDR3, as DNA: TGTGCCAGCATGGGGACAGGATCCTACGAGCAGTACTTC. Amino acid sequence: CASMGTGSYEQYF. The chain has TRBV28 and TRBJ2-7, with 8 bases that match TRBD1. CDR3 length equals 13 residues. CDR1 and CDR2 from the germline V gene are MDHEN and SYDVKM. V was clipped by 7 bases and J by 1 base; unmatched bases: 3.

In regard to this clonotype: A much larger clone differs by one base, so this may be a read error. CDR3 protein: CASSLRGAIDTIYF. The CDR3 region has the DNA TGTGCCAGCAGTTTACGGGGGGCGATTGACACCATATATTTT. The rearrangement uses TRBV12-3 or TRBV12-4 and TRBJ1-3, with D tentatively TRBD1 (6 bases). V was shortened by 2 bases and J by 8 bases, with 13 bases between the two germline ends. The CDR3 is 14 residues long.

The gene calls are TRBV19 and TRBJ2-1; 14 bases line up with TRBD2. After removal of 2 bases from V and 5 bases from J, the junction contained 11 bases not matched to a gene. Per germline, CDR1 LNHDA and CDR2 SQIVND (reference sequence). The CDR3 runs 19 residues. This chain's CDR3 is CASSITGTSGSRCNNEQFF. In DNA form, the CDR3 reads TGTGCCAGTAGTATAACCGGGACTAGCGGGAGTAGGTGTAACAATGAGCAGTTCTTC.

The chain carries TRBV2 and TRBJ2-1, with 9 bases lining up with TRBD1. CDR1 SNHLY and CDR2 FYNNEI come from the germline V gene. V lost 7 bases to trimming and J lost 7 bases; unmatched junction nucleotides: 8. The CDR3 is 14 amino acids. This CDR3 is CASIVLDRGNEQFF. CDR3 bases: TGTGCCAGCATTGTGTTGGACAGGGGTAATGAGCAGTTCTTC.

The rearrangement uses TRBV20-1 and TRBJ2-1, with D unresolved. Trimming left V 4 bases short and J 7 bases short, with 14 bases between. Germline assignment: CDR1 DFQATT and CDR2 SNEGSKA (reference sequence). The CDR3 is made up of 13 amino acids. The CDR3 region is CSANPDGDNEQFF. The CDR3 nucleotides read TGCAGTGCTAACCCGGATGGAGATAATGAGCAGTTCTTC.

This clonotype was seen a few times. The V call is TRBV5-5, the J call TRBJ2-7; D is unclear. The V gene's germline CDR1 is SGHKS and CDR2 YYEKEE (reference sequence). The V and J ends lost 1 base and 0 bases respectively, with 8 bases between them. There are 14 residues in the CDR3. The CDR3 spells CASSLYSSSYEQYF. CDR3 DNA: TGTGCCAGCAGCTTGTATTCCAGCTCCTACGAGCAGTACTTC.

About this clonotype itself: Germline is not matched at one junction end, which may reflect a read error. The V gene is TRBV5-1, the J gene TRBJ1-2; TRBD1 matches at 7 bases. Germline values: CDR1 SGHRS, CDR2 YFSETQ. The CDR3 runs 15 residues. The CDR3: CASSPERQGLHGHTF. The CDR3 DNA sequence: TGCGCCAGCAGCCCCGAGCGACAGGGTCTTCATGGCCACACCTTC.

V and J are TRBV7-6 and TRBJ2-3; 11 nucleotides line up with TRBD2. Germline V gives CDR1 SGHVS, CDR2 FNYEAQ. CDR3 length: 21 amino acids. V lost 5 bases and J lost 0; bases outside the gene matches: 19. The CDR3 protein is CASSPFSYPGLAVISTDTQYF. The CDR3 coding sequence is TGTGCCAGCAGCCCTTTTTCATATCCGGGACTAGCGGTTATCAGCACAGATACGCAGTATTTT.

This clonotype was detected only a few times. In DNA form, the CDR3 reads TGTGCCAGCAGTGAAACCCAGGGGAACAATCAGCCCCAGCATTTT. The encoded protein is CASSETQGNNQPQHF. V is TRBV2 and J is TRBJ1-5; a weak D match, TRBD1 (6 bases). CDR3 length: 15 residues. V was clipped by 2 bases and J by 3 bases, with 11 bases between them. The V gene's germline CDR1 is SNHLY and CDR2 FYNNEI.

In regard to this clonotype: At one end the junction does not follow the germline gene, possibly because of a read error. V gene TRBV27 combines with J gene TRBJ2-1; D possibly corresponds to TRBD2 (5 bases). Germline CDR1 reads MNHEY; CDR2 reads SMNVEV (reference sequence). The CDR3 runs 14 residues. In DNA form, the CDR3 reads TGTGCCAGCAGTTTATCGAGAGGGTACAATGAGAAGTTCTTC. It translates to CASSLSRGYNEKFF.

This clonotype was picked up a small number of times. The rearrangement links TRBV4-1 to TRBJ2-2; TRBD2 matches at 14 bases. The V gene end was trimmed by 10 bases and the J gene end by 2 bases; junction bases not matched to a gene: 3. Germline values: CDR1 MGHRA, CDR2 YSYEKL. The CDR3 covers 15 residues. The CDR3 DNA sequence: TGCGCCACGGGACTAGCGGGAGCCAACACCGGGGAGCTGTTTTTT. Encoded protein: CATGLAGANTGELFF.

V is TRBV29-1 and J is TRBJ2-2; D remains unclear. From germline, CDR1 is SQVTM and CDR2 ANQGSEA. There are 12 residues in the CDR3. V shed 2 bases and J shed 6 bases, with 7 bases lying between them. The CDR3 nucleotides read TGCAGCGTTGAAAGACCCCCCGGGGAGCTGTTTTTT. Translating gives CSVERPPGELFF.

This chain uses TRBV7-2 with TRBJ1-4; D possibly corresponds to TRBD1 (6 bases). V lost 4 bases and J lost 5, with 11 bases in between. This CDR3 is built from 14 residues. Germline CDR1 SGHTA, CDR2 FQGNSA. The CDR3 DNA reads TGTGCCAGCAGCTCACAGGGATCGAATGAAAAACTGTTTTTT. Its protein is CASSSQGSNEKLFF. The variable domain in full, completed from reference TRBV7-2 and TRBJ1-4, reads GAGVSQSPSNKVTEKGKDVELRCDPISGHTALYWYRQSLGQGLEFLIYFQGNSAPDKSGLPSDRFSAERTGGSVSTLTIQRTQQEDSAVYLCASSSQGSNEKLFFGSGTQLSVL.

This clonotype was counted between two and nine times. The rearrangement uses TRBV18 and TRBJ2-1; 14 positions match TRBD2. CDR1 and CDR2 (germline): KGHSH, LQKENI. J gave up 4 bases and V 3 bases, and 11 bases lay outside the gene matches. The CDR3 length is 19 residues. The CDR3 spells CASSPRLAGGNNPYNEQFF. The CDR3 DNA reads TGTGCCAGCTCACCTAGACTAGCGGGAGGGAATAACCCATACAATGAGCAGTTCTTC.

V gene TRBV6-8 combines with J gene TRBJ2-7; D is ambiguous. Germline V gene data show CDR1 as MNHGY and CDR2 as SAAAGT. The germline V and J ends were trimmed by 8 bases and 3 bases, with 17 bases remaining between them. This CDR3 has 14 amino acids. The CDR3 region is CASREQMRYYEQYF. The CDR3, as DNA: TGTGCCAGCCGAGAACAGATGAGATACTACGAGCAGTACTTC.

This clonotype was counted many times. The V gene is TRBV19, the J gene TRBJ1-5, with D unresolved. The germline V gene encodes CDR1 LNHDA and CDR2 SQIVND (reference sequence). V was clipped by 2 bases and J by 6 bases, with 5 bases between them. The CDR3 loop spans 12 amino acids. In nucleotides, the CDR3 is TGTGCCAGTAGTATAAGGACTCAGCCCCAGCATTTT. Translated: CASSIRTQPQHF. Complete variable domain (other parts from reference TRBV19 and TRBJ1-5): DGGITQSPKYLFRKEGQNVTLSCEQNLNHDAMYWYRQDPGQGLRLIYYSQIVNDFQKGDIAEGYSVSREKKESFPLTVTSAQKNPTAFYLCASSIRTQPQHFGDGTRLSIL.

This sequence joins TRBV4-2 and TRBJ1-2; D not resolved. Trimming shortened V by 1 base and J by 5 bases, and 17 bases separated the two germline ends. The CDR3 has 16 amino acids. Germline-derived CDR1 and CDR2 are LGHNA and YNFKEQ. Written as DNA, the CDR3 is TGTGCCAGCAGCCAAGGCAGACAAAGCTTACGGTATGGCTACACCTTC. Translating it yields CASSQGRQSLRYGYTF.

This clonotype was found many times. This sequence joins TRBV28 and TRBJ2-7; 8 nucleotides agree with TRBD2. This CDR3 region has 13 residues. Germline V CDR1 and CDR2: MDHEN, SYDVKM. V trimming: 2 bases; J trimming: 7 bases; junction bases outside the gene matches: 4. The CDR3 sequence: CASSLRGGLEQYF. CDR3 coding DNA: TGTGCCAGCAGTTTACGGGGGGGGCTTGAGCAGTACTTC.

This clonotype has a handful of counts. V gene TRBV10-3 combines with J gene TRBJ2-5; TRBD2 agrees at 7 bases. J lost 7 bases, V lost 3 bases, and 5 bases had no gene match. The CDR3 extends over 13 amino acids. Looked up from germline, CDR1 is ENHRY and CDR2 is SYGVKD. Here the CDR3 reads CAISDIGRGTQYF. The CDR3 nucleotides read TGTGCCATCAGTGATATTGGGAGGGGGACCCAGTACTTC.

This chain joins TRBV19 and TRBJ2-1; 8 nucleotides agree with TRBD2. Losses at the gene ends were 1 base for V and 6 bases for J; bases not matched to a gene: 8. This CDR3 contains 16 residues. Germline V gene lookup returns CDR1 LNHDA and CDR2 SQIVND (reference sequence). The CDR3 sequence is CASSIGTSWTPNEQFF. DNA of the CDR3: TGTGCCAGTAGTATAGGGACTAGCTGGACTCCCAATGAGCAGTTCTTC.

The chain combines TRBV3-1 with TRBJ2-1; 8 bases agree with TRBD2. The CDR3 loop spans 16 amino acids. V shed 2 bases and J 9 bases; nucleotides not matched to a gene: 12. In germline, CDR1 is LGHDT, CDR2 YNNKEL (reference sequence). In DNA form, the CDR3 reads TGTGCCAGCAGCCAATCCGGGACTAGAAATGCCGTTGAGCAGTTCTTC. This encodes CASSQSGTRNAVEQFF.

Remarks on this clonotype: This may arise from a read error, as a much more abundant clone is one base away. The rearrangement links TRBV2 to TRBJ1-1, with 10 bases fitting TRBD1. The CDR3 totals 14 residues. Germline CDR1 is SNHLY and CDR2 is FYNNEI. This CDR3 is CAGRDRGSATEAFF. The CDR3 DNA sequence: TGTGCCGGCAGGGACAGGGGATCGGCCACTGAAGCTTTCTTT.